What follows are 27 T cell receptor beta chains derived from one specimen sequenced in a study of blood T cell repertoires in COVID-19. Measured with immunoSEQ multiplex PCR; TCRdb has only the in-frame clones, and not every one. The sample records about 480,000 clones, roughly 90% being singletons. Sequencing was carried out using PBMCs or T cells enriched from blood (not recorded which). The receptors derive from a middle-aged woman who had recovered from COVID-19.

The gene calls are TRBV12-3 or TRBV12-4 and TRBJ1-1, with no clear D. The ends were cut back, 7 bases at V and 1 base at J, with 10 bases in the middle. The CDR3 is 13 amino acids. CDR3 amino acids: CASTLSGNTEAFF. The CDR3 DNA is TGTGCCAGCACCCTCAGTGGGAACACTGAAGCTTTCTTT.

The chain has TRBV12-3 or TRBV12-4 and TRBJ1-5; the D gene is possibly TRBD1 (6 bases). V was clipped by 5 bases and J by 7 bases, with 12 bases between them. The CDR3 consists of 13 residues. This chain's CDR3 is CASSKGGGQPQHF. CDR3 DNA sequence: TGTGCCAGCAGTAAAGGGGGGGGACAGCCCCAGCATTTT.

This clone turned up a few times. Here the CDR3 reads CASSISGSTDTQYF. For the CDR3, the DNA is TGCGCCAGCAGTATAAGCGGGAGTACAGATACGCAGTATTTT. The chain couples TRBV10-1 to TRBJ2-3, with TRBD2 matching 8 bases. Germline CDR1 reads WNHNN; CDR2 reads SYGVQD (reference sequence). This CDR3 has 14 residues. V was clipped by 5 bases and J by 3 bases; unmatched bases: 4.

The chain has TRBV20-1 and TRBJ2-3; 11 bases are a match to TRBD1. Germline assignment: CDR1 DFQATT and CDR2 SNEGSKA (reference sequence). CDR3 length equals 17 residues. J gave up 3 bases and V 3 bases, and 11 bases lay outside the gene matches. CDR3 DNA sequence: TGCAGTGCTAGTTCCCAATCCGGGACAGGGGGGACAGATACGCAGTATTTT. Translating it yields CSASSQSGTGGTDTQYF.

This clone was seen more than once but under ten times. CDR3 region: CASSGGTFLIYF. CDR3 DNA: TGTGCCAGCAGTGGGGGGACATTCCTCATATATTTT. The chain has TRBV2 and TRBJ1-3, with D perhaps TRBD1 (6 bases). Trimming pared 4 bases from V and 12 bases from J, leaving 13 bases between. Germline-derived CDR1 and CDR2 are SNHLY and FYNNEI. CDR3 length equals 12 residues. Full variable domain (missing parts from reference TRBV2 and TRBJ1-3): EPEVTQTPSHQVTQMGQEVILRCVPISNHLYFYWYRQILGQKVEFLVSFYNNEISEKSEIFDDQFSVERPDGSNFTLKIRSTKLEDSAMYFCASSGGTFLIYFGEGSWLTVV.

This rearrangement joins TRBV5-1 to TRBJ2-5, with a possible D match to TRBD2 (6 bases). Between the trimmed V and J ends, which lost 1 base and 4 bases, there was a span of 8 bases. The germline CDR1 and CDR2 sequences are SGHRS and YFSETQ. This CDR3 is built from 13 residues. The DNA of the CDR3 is TGCGCCAGCAGCTTGTTCGGGGGAGAGACCCAGTACTTC. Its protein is CASSLFGGETQYF.

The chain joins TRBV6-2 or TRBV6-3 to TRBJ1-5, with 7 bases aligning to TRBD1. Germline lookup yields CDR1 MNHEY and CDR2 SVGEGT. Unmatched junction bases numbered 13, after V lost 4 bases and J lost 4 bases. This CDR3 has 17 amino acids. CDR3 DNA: TGTGCCAGCAGTTTTCGACTCTGGACAGGTGATAATCAGCCCCAGCATTTT. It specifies CASSFRLWTGDNQPQHF.

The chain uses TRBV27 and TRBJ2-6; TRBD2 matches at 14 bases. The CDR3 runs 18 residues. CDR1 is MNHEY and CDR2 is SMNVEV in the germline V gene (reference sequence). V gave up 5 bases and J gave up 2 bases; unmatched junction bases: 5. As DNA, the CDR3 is TGTGCCAGCAGTCCGCGACTAGCGGGAGGGCCTGGGGCCAACGTCCTGACTTTC. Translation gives CASSPRLAGGPGANVLTF. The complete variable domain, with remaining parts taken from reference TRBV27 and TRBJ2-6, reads EAQVTQNPRYLITVTGKKLTVTCSQNMNHEYMSWYRQDPGLGLRQIYYSMNVEVTDKGDVPEGYKVSRKEKRNFPLILESPSPNQTSLYFCASSPRLAGGPGANVLTFGAGSRLTVL.

The CDR3 here is CASSYSVGQRLLEAFF. The CDR3 nucleotides read TGTGCCAGCAGTTACTCGGTGGGACAGAGACTGCTTGAAGCTTTCTTT. The V call is TRBV6-5, the J call TRBJ1-1; 7 bases are a match to TRBD1. This CDR3 spans 16 amino acids. Per the germline V gene, CDR1 is MNHEY and CDR2 is SVGAGI. J was trimmed by 7 bases and V by 0 bases; bases with no gene match: 11.

The chain's CDR3 is CSVELISTPYEQYF. The CDR3 nucleotides are TGCAGCGTTGAACTTATCTCGACTCCCTACGAGCAGTACTTC. The chain is built from TRBV29-1 and TRBJ2-7, with unresolved D. V was cut by 2 bases and J by 2 bases, with 13 bases left in between. The CDR3 runs to 14 residues. The germline V gene has CDR1 SQVTM and CDR2 ANQGSEA.

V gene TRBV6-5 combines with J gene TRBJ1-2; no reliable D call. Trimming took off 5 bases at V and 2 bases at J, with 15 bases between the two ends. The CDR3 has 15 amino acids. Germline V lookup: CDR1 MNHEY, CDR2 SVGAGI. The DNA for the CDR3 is TGTGCCAGCAGTCATATCACAGAGCCAAACTATGGCTACACCTTC. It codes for CASSHITEPNYGYTF.

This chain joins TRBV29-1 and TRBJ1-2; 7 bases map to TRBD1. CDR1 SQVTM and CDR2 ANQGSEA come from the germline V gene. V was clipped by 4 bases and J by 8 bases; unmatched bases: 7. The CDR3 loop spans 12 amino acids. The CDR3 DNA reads TGCAGCGTTGGGGGGTCAGGGGGAGGCTACACCTTC. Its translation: CSVGGSGGGYTF.

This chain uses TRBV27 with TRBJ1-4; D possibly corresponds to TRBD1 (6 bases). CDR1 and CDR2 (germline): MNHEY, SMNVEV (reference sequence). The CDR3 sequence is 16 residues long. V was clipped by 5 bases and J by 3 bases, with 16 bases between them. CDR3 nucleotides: TGTGCCAGCAGTGTTTTTATTGGACAGTCTAATGAAAAACTGTTTTTT. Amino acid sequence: CASSVFIGQSNEKLFF.

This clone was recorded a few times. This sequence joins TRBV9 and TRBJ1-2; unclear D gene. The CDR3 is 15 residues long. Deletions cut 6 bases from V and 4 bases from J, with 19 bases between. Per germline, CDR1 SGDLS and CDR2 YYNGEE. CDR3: CASTLGIGASYGYTF. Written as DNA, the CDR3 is TGTGCCAGCACCCTCGGGATTGGCGCTAGCTATGGCTACACCTTC. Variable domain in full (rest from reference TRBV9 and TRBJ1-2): DSGVTQTPKHLITATGQRVTLRCSPRSGDLSVYWYQQSLDQGLQFLIQYYNGEERAKGNILERFSAQQFPDLHSELNLSSLELGDSALYFCASTLGIGASYGYTFGSGTRLTVV.

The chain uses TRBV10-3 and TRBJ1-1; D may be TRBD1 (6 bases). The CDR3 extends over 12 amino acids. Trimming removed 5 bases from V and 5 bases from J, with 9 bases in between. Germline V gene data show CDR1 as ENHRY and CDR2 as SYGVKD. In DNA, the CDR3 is TGTGCCATCAGTACACAGGGAACTGAAGCTTTCTTT. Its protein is CAISTQGTEAFF.

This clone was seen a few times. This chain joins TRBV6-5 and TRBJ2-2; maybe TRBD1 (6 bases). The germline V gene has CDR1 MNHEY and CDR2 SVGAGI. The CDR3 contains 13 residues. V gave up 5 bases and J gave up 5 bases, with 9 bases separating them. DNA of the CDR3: TGTGCCAGCAGTCCCCAGGGGACCGGGGAGCTGTTTTTT. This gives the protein CASSPQGTGELFF.

CDR3 DNA: TGTGCCAGCAGCCCTCCTAGCGGGAATTACAATGAGCAGTTCTTC. Its translation: CASSPPSGNYNEQFF. V is TRBV3-1 (or the pseudogene TRBV3-2) and J is TRBJ2-1, with 9 nucleotides matching TRBD2. CDR1 is LGHDT, CDR2 YNNKEL, per germline (reference sequence). V lost 4 bases and J lost 4; bases outside the gene matches: 5. The CDR3 is made up of 15 amino acids.

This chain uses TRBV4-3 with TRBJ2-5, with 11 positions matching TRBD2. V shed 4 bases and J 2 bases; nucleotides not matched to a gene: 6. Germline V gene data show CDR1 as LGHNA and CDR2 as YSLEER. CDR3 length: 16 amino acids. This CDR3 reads CASSPGTSGEQETQYF. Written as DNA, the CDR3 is TGCGCCAGCAGCCCCGGGACTAGCGGCGAACAAGAGACCCAGTACTTC.

The CDR3 here is CAIRQGRNTEAFF. CDR3 sequence (DNA): TGTGCCATAAGACAGGGTCGTAACACTGAAGCTTTCTTT. This rearrangement joins TRBV10-3 to TRBJ1-1, with 7 positions matching TRBD1. Germline CDR1 and CDR2: ENHRY and SYGVKD. Trimming took 9 bases from V and 2 from J; bases not matched to a gene: 6. The CDR3 extends over 13 amino acids.

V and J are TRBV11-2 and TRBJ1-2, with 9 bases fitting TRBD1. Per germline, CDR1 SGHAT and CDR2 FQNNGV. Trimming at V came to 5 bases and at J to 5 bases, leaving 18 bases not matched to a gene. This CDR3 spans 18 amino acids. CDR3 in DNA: TGTGCCAGCAGCCTTCAACCGGGCGGGACAGGGCGTCGATATGGCTACACCTTC. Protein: CASSLQPGGTGRRYGYTF.

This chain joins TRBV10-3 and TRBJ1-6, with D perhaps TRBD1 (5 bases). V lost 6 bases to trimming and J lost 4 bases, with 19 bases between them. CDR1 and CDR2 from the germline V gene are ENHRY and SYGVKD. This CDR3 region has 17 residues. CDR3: CAISAYQGSLYNSPLHF. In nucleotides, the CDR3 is TGTGCCATCAGCGCGTACCAGGGATCACTTTATAATTCACCCCTCCACTTT.

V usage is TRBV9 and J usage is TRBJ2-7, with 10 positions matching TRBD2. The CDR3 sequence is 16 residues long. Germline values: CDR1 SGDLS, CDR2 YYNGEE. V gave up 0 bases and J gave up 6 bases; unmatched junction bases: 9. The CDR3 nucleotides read TGTGCCAGCAGCGTAGTTCCAGCGGGAGGGCCTAGCGAGCAGTACTTC. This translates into CASSVVPAGGPSEQYF.

CDR3 sequence reads: CASSPRGAVNTEAFF. The CDR3 coding sequence is TGTGCCAGCAGTCCCCGGGGGGCTGTGAACACTGAAGCTTTCTTT. The chain couples TRBV7-9 to TRBJ1-1; a weak D match, TRBD1 (6 bases). This CDR3 comprises 15 residues. CDR1 and CDR2 (germline): SEHNR, FQNEAQ (reference sequence). The V end was cut by 6 bases, the J end by 0 bases, with 14 bases between.

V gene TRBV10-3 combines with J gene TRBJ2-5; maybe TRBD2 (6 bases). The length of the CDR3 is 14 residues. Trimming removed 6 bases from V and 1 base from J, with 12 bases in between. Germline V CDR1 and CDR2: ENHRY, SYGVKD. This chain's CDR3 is CAISELATQETQYF. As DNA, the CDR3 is TGTGCCATCAGCGAACTAGCCACCCAAGAGACCCAGTACTTC.

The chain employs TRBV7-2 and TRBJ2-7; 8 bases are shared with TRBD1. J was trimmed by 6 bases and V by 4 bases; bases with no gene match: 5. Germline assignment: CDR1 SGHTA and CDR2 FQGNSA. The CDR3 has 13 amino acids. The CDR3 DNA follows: TGTGCCAGCAGCTCCTCAGGGGGCGGCGAGCAGTACTTC. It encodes CASSSSGGGEQYF.

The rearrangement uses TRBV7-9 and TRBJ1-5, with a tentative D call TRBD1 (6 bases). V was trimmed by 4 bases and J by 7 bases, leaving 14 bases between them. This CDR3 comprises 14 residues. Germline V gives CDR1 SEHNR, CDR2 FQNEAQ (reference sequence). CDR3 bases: TGTGCCAGCAGCTACTCGACAGGTCAGCAGCCCCAGCATTTT. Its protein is CASSYSTGQQPQHF.

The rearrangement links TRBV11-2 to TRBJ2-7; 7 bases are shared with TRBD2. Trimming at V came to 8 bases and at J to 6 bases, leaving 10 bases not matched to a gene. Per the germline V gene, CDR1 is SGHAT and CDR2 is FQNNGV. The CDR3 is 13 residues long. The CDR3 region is CASLPQVAGEQYF. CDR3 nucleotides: TGTGCCAGCCTTCCCCAGGTAGCGGGCGAGCAGTACTTC.